The source of this T cell receptor (beta chain) is a study of early T cells in non-severe SARS-CoV-2 infection. The CDR3 is made up of 18 amino acids. V trimming: 5 bases; J trimming: 6 bases; junction bases outside the gene matches: 19. Per the germline V gene, CDR1 is SEHNR and CDR2 is FQNEAQ (reference sequence). In TCRdb, the 5' RACE reads were re-called with MiXCR into one record per CDR3 protein. The sample carries 70,000 or so distinct CDR3 sequences, roughly 4.8% recorded once. This clonotype came up many times. Sequenced material: whole blood, taken at baseline. The sequence derives from an adult who was a healthcare worker with PCR-confirmed SARS-CoV-2 infection or an uninfected control (not recorded which). The donor label of this sample is uncertain. This chain uses TRBV7-9 with TRBJ2-3; 8 bases line up with TRBD1. CDR3 bases: TGTGCCAGCAGCCAACCCCGTAGATTAGGACAGGGCCATGATACGCAGTATTTT. Amino acids: CASSQPRRLGQGHDTQYF.